The present entry profiles one TCR beta chain with its context. Its cognate antigen is unknown. This specimen comes from a study of blood T cells in healthy people across ages. Points from the study as a whole: Diversity was higher, and naive CD4+ cells more numerous, in long-lived donors than in aged donors.

With a J-beta primer mix and a sample-barcoded 5' primer, a second PCR ran about 6 to 11 cycles. TCRdb re-analysed the 5' RACE reads in MiXCR, keeping a single row per CDR3 protein. The repertoire holds more than 800,000 distinct CDR3 sequences, with more than 25% as singletons. This CDR3 region has 12 residues. The V gene's germline CDR1 is MNHNY and CDR2 SVGAGI (reference sequence). V was trimmed by 5 bases and J by 7 bases, leaving 10 bases between them. This TCR derives from a woman of 80 years or more in good health. The specimen was blood. V is TRBV6-6 and J is TRBJ2-3; D call uncertain. The CDR3 sequence: CASSPTEYTQYF. CDR3 bases: TGTGCCAGCAGTCCGACGGAGTATACGCAGTATTTT.